This T cell receptor beta chain originates from a study of blood T cells in healthy people across ages. The second PCR ran about 7 to 12 cycles with a sample-barcoded 5' primer and J-beta primers. Via MiXCR, TCRdb re-called the 5' RACE reads, giving one row per CDR3 protein. The table records hundreds of thousands of distinct CDR3 sequences, about 51% of them present only once. Trimming removed 5 bases at V and 10 bases at J, with 15 bases between. CDR3 length equals 13 residues. The germline gives CDR1 MDHEN, CDR2 SYDVKM. The sample consisted of blood. The TCR comes from a woman older than 75 in good health. The chain carries TRBV28 and TRBJ2-1; TRBD1 or TRBD2 may be the D gene (5 bases each). CDR3 DNA: TGTGCCAGCAGTGCCTACAGGCGGAGGGAGCAGTTCTTC. Translated: CASSAYRRREQFF.